This T cell receptor (beta chain) came from a study of CD4 T cells in relation to SARS-CoV-2 and coronaviruses. Across the study: TCR beta CDR3s were sequenced after 10-day antigen culture of PBMCs. Of the patients, 8 or 9 were male, 4 female, two Hispanic.

Remarks on this clone: Antigen: not known.

The study's findings and limits: Each donor contributed either pre-pandemic or post-infection samples, not both.

This CDR3 has 12 residues. Germline CDR1 SQVTM, CDR2 ANQGSEA. Here immunoSEQ multiplex PCR was the method, and the copy in TCRdb shows in-frame clones only, minus some. The table lists around 45,000 clones, approximately 80% of them singletons, with 1.4% in the top ten. The TCR sequence derives from an adult with COVID-19. This chain connects TRBV29-1 to TRBJ2-3; D call uncertain. Sequenced input: naive CD4+ T cells from PBMCs, cultured in vitro. The subset: naive CD4+ T cells isolated by negative enrichment. CDR3 nucleotides: TGCAGTGGCAACTGGGAAGCAGATACGCAGTATTTT. This gives the protein CSGNWEADTQYF.